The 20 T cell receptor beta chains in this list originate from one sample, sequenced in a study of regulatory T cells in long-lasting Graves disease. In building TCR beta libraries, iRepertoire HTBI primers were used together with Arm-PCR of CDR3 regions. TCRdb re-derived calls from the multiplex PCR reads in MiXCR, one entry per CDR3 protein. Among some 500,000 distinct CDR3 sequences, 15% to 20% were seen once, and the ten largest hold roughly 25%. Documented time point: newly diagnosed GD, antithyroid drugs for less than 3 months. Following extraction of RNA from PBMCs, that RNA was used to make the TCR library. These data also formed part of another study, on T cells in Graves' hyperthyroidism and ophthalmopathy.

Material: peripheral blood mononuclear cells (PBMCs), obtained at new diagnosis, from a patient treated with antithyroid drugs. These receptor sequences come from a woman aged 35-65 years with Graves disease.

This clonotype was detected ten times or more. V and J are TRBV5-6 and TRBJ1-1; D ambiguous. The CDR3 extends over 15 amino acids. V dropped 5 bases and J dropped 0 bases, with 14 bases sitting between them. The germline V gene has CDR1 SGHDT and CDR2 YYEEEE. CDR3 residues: CASRPTAGLNTEAFF. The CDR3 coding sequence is TGTGCCAGCAGACCGACGGCGGGCTTGAACACTGAAGCTTTCTTT.

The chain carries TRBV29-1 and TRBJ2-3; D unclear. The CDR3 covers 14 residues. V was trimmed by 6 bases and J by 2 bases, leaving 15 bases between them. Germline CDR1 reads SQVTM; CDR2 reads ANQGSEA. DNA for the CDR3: TGCAGCGTCCCGGCCTTACCCGTCACAGATACGCAGTATTTT. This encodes CSVPALPVTDTQYF.

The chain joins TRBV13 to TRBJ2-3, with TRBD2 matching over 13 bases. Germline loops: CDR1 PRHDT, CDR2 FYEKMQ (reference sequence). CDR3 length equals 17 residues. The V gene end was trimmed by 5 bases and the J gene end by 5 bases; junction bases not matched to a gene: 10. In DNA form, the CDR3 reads TGTGCCAGCAGCCTGGGGACTAGCGGGGTGGAGGTAGATACGCAGTATTTT. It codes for CASSLGTSGVEVDTQYF.

The CDR3 DNA reads TGTGCCAGCAGGGGGGGGAGCTCCTATAATTCACCCCTCCACTTT. This sequence encodes CASRGGSSYNSPLHF. The chain employs TRBV27 and TRBJ1-6; a weak D match, TRBD1 (5 bases). CDR3 size: 15 residues. With 6 bases removed from V and 0 bases from J, the gap between germline ends came to 9 bases. Germline assignment: CDR1 MNHEY and CDR2 SMNVEV (reference sequence).

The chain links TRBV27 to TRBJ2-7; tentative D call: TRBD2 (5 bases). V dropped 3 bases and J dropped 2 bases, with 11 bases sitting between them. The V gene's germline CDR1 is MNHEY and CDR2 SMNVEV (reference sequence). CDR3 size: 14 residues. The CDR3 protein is CASSFAGYPYEQYF. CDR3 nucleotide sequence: TGTGCCAGCAGTTTCGCGGGCTATCCCTACGAGCAGTACTTC.

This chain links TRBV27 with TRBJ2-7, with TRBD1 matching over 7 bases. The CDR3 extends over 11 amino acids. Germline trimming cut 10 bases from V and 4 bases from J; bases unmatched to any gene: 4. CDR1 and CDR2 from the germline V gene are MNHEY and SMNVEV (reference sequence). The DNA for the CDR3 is TGTGCCACGCGACAGGGATACGAGCAGTACTTC. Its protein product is CATRQGYEQYF.

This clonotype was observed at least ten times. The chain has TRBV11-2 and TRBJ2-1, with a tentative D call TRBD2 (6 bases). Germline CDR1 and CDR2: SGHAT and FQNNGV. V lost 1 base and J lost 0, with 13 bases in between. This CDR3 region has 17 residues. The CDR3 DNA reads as TGTGCCAGCAGCTTAGCCCGACGGGGGAACTCCTACAATGAGCAGTTCTTC. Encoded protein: CASSLARRGNSYNEQFF.

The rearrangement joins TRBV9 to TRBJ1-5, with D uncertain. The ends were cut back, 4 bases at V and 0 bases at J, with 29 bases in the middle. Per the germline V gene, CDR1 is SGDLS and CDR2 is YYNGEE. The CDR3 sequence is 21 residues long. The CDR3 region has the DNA TGTGCCAGCAGCTATGGGAAGGGAAGGGCCCAAAGCTTTTATAGCAATCAGCCCCAGCATTTT. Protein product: CASSYGKGRAQSFYSNQPQHF.

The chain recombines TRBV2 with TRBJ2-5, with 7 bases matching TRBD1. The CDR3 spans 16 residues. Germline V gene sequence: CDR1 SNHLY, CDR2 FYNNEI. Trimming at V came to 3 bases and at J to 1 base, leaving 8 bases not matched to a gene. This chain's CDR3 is CASSDPPGQSQETQYF. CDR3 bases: TGTGCCAGCAGTGACCCTCCGGGACAGTCCCAAGAGACCCAGTACTTC.

This chain's CDR3 is CASSLGTSVSYEQYF. In DNA, the CDR3 is TGTGCCAGCAGCTTAGGGACTAGCGTCTCCTACGAGCAGTACTTC. The chain joins TRBV11-2 to TRBJ2-7, with TRBD2 matching 9 bases. CDR3 length equals 15 residues. The germline CDR1 and CDR2 sequences are SGHAT and FQNNGV. J was trimmed by 0 bases and V by 1 base; bases with no gene match: 1.

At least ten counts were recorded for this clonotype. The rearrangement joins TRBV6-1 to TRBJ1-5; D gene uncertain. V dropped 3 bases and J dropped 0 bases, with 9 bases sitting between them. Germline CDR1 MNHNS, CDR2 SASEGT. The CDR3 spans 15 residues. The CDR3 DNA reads TGTGCCAGCAGTGACTATCGTCATAGCAATCAGCCCCAGCATTTT. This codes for CASSDYRHSNQPQHF.

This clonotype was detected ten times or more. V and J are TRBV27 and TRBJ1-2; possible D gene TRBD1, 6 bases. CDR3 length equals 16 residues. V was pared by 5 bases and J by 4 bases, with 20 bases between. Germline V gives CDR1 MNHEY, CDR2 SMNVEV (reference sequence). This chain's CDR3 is CASSPDRPSKPYGYTF. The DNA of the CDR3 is TGTGCCAGCAGTCCCGACAGGCCCTCAAAACCCTATGGCTACACCTTC.

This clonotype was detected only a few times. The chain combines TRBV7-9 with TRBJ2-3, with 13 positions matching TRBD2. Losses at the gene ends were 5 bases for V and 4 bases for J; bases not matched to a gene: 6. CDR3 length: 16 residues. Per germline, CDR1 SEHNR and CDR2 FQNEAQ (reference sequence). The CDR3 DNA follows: TGTGCCAGCAGCCTAGGACTAGCGGGGGTCGCAGATACGCAGTATTTT. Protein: CASSLGLAGVADTQYF.

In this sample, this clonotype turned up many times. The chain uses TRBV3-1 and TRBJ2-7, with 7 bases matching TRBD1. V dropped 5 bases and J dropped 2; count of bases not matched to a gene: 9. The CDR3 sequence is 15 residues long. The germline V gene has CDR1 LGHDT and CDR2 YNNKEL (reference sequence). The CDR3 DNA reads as TGTGCCAGCAGCTCCGGGACAGACACCACCTACGAGCAGTACTTC. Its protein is CASSSGTDTTYEQYF.

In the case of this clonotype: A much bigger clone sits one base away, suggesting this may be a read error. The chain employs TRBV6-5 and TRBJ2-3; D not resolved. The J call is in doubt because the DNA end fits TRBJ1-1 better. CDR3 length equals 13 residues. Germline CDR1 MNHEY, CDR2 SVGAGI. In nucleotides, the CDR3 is TGTGCCAGCAGTTACTTTCTGGAGACTGTAGCTTTCTTT. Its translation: CASSYFLETVAFF.

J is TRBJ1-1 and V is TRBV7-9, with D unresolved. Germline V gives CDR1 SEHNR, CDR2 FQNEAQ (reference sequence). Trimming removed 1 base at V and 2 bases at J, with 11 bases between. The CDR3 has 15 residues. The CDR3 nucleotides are TGTGCCAGCAGCTTAGATGAGGGAAAAAACACTGAAGCTTTCTTT. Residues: CASSLDEGKNTEAFF. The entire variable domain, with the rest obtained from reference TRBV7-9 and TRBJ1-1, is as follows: DTGVSQNPRHKITKRGQNVTFRCDPISEHNRLYWYRQTLGQGPEFLTYFQNEAQLEKSRLLSDRFSAERPKGSFSTLEIQRTEQGDSAMYLCASSLDEGKNTEAFFGQGTRLTVV.

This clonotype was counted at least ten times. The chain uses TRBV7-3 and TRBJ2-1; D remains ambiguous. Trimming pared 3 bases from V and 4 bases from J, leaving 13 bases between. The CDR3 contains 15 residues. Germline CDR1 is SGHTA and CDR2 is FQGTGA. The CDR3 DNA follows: TGTGCCAGCAGCTTGACCCCATCTAAATACAATGAGCAGTTCTTC. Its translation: CASSLTPSKYNEQFF.

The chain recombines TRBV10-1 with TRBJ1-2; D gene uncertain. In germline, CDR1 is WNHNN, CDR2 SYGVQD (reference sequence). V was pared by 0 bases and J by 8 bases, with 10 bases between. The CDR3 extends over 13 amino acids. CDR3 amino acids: CASSESQGRGYTF. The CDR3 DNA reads TGCGCCAGCAGTGAGTCTCAAGGACGGGGCTACACCTTC.

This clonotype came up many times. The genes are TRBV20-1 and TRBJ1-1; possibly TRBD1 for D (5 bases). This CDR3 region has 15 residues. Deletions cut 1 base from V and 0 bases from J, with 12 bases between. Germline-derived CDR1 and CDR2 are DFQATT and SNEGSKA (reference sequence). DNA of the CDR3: TGCAGTGCTAGAGCCCTGGACAATTTGAACACTGAAGCTTTCTTT. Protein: CSARALDNLNTEAFF.

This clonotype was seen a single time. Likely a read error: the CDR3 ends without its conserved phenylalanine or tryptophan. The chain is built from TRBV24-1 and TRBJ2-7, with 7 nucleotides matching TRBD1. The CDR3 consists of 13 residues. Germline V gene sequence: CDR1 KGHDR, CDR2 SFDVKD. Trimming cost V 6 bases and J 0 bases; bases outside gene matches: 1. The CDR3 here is CATSPGGSYEQYL. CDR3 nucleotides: TGTGCCACCAGTCCAGGGGGCTCCTACGAGCAGTACCTC.